This T cell receptor (beta chain) was found in a study of molecular identifiers for immune sequencing clone quantification. Whole-study findings and limits: In CMV-specific effectors, clones above 20 copies held over 97% of molecules; naive, under 1%.

This clonotype was observed many times. Its specificity is not known. TCRdb fed the PCR reads into MiXCR, producing one record per CDR3 protein. The sample contains about 40,000 distinct CDR3 sequences, approximately 24% of which appear only once. This CDR3 spans 15 amino acids. Naive CD8 libraries used roughly 17,000 to 1,100,000 sorted cells and 10%, 30% or 50% RNA. This chain links TRBV21-1 with TRBJ2-4. TRBV21-1 is assigned pseudogene status. Sequencing used naive CD8+ T cells from blood, with Jurkat cell RNA spiked in. Regarding subset: FACS-sorted CD8+CD4-CCR7+CD45RA+ naive T cells. The TCR was taken from a human donor in good health. Some libraries in this study had Jurkat cell RNA spiked in. The CDR3 protein is CASSMDLIAKNIQYF. Here the CDR3 DNA reads TGTGCCAGCAGCATGGACCTTATAGCCAAAAACATTCAGTACTTC.